This T cell receptor beta chain was recorded in a study of beta chain features in type 1 diabetes. Study context: The patients were much like the healthy donors in age, gender and cell yields.

Of the isolated RNA, all was reverse transcribed, and so the sequenced material was expressed TCRB transcripts. Using immunoSEQ multiplex PCR, the repertoire was profiled, and TCRdb retains in-frame clones only, with some absent. The table includes 810,000 or so clones, around a sixth detected once. V was clipped by 3 bases and J by 3 bases, with 9 bases between them. Germline loops: CDR1 MDHEN, CDR2 SYDVKM. The CDR3 has 13 amino acids. This clone was counted between two and nine times. The clonotype was recovered from a young woman in good health. Material for sequencing was naive CD4+ T cells from blood. The chain recombines TRBV28 with TRBJ2-7; D gene unclear. The CDR3, as DNA: TGTGCCAGCAGTTTTGGTAGCCGCTACGAGCAGTACTTC. Translating it yields CASSFGSRYEQYF.